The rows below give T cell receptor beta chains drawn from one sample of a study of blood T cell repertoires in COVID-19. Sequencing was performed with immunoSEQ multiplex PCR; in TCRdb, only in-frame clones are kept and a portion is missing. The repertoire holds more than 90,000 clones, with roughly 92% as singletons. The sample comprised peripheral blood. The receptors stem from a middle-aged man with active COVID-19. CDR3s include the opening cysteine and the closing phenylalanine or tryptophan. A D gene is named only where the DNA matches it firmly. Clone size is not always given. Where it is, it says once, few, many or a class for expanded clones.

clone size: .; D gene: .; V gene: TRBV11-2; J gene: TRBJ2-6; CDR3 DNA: TGTGCCAGCAGCTTATCGAGGACTGGGGCCAACGTCCTGACTTTC; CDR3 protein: CASSLSRTGANVLTF
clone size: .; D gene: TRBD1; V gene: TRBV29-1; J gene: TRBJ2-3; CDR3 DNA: TGCAGCGTTGCGGGGACAGGGGTCCTCGATACGCAGTATTTT; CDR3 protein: CSVAGTGVLDTQYF
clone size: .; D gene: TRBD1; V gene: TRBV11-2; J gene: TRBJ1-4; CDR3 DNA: TGTGCCAGCAGCTTAGAGGGACAGAATAATGAAAAACTGTTTTTT; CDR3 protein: CASSLEGQNNEKLFF
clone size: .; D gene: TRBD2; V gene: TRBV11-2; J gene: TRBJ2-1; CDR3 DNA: TGTGCCAGCAGCCCCAGGGGCGGGAGGGCCAATGAGCAGTTCTTC; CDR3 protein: CASSPRGGRANEQFF
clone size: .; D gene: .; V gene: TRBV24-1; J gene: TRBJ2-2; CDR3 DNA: TGTGCCACCAGTGTCCTGGGCTCCGGGGAGCTGTTTTTT; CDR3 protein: CATSVLGSGELFF
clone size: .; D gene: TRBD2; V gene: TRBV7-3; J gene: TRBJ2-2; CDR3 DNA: TGTGCCAGCAGCCAAACTAGCGGGCTCAACACCGGGGAGCTGTTTTTT; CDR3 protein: CASSQTSGLNTGELFF
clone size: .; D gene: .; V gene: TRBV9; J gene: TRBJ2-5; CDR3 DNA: TGTGCCAGCAGCGAAGCCGCCCCGGCTCGAGGGACCCAGTACTTC; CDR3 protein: CASSEAAPARGTQYF
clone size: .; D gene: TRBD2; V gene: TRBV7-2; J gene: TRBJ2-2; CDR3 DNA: TGTGCCAGCAGCTCAAAGACCGGGACTAGCGCCAACACCGGGGAGCTGTTTTTT; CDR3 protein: CASSSKTGTSANTGELFF
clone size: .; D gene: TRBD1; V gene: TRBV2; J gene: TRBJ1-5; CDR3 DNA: TGTGCCAGCAGTGGACAGGGGAGTAGCAATCAGCCCCAGCATTTT; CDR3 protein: CASSGQGSSNQPQHF
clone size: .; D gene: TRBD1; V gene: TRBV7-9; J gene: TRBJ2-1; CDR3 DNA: TGTGCCAGCAGCAATATAGGGGGCGATGATGACAATGAGCAGTTCTTC; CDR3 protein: CASSNIGGDDDNEQFF
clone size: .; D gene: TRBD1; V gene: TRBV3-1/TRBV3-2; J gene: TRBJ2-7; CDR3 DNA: TGTGCCAGCAGCCAAGAATGGACAGGGCTAAACTACGAGCAGTACTTC; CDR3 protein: CASSQEWTGLNYEQYF
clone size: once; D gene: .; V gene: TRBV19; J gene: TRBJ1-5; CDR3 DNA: TGTGCCAGTAGTATCAGATATAGCAATCAGCCCCAGCATTTT; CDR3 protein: CASSIRYSNQPQHF
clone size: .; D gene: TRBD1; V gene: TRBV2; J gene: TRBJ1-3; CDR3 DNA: TGTGCCAGCAGTGGGACAGGGGGGATCTCTGGAAACACCATATATTTT; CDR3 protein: CASSGTGGISGNTIYF
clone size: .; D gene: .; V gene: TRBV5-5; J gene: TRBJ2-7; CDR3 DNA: TGTGCCAGCAGCTTAATGGACAGCCCTACCGAGCAGTACTTC; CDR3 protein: CASSLMDSPTEQYF
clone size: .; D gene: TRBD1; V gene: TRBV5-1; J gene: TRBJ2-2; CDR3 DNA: TGCGCCAGCAGCCCTGACAGGGTCGGCACCGGGGAGCTGTTTTTT; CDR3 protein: CASSPDRVGTGELFF
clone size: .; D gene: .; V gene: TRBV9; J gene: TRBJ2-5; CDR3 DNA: TGTGCCAGCAGCGGGACAGTTGTAGAGACCCAGTACTTC; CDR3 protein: CASSGTVVETQYF
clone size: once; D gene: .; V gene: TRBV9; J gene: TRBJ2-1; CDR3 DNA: TGTGCCAGCAGCCTCCGTGGGCTGCCCTACAATGAGCAGTTCTTC; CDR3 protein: CASSLRGLPYNEQFF
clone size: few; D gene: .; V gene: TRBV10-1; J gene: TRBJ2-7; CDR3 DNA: TGCGCCAGCAGTGGGTCCCTGGGCGATCCCTACGAGCAGTACTTC; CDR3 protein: CASSGSLGDPYEQYF
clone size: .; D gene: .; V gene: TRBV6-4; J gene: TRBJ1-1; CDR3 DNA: TGTGCCAGCAGTCAGGGAAGAGACACTGAAGCTTTCTTT; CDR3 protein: CASSQGRDTEAFF
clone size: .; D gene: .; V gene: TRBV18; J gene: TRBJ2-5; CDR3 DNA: TGTGCCAGCTCACCGTACCGGTGGGAGACCCAGTACTTC; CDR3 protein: CASSPYRWETQYF
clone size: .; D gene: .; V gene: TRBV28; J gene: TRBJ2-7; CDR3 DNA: TGTGCCAGCAGTTTATTGGGCAGCAATAACTACGAGCAGTACTTC; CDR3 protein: CASSLLGSNNYEQYF
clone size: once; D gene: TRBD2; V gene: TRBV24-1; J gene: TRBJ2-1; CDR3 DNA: TGTGCCACCAGTGATCTGGGGACTAGCGGGAGAATTGAGCAGTTCTTC; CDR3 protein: CATSDLGTSGRIEQFF
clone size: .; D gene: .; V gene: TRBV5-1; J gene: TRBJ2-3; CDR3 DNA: TGCGCCAGCAGCTCTTCCCCCACAGATACGCAGTATTTT; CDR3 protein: CASSSSPTDTQYF
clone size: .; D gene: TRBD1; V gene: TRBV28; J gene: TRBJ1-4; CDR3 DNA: TGTGCCAGCAGTTTATTGGCAGGGGGGAAAGAACTGTTTTTT; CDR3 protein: CASSLLAGGKELFF
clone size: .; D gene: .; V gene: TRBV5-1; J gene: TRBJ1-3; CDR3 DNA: TGCGCCAGCAGCTTGGACACCGCGGGATCTGGAAACACCATATATTTT; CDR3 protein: CASSLDTAGSGNTIYF
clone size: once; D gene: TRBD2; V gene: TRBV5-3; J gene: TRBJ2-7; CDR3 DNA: TGTGCCAGAAGCTTGGGCGGGGGAAGCCTCTACGAGCAGTACTTC; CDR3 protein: CARSLGGGSLYEQYF
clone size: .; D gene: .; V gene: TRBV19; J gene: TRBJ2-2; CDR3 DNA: TGTGCCAGTAGTAGGTCTGGGAGCAACACCGGGGAGCTGTTTTTT; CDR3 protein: CASSRSGSNTGELFF
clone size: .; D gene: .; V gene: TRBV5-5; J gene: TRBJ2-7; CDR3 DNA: TGTGCCAGCAGCTCGCACTTCCAATACGAGCAGTACTTC; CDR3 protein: CASSSHFQYEQYF
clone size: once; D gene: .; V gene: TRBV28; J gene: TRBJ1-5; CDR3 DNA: TGTGCCAGCAGACCGGGGGGGGCAAGCAATCAGCCCCAGCATTTT; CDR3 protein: CASRPGGASNQPQHF
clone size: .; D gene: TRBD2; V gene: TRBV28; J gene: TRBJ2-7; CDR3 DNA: TGTGCCAGCAGTAGCGGGGCGAAACTAGGGGCCTACGAGCAGTACTTC; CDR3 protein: CASSSGAKLGAYEQYF
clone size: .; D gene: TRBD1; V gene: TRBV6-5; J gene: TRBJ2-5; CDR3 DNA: TGTGCCAGCAGTTCTGGACAGGGCAAAGAGACCCAGTACTTC; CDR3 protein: CASSSGQGKETQYF
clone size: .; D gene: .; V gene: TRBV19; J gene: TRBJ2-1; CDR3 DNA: TGTGCCAGTAGTATAGCCGGGGGACCGCAAAGTAGATACAATGAGCAGTTCTTC; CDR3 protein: CASSIAGGPQSRYNEQFF
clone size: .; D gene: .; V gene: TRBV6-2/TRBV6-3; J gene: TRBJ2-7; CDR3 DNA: TGTGCCAGCAGCCCCGTGCTAGCGAGGGAGCAGTACTTC; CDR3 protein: CASSPVLAREQYF
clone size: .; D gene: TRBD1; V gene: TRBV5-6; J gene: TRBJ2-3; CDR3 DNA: TGTGCCAGCGGAGGACAGGGAACAGATACGCAGTATTTT; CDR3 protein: CASGGQGTDTQYF
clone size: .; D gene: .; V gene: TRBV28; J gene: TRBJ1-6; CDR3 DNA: TGTGCCAGCAGTCAACCGGGGGACGGTTCACCCCTCCACTTT; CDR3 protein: CASSQPGDGSPLHF
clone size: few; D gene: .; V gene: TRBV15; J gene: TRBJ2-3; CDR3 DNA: TGTGCCACCAGCATTCGGGGATCTACGCAGTATTTT; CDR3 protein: CATSIRGSTQYF
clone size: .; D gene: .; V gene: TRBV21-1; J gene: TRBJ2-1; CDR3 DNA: TGTGCCAGCAGCATTTACAGCTCCTACAATGAGCAGTTCTTC; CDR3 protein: CASSIYSSYNEQFF